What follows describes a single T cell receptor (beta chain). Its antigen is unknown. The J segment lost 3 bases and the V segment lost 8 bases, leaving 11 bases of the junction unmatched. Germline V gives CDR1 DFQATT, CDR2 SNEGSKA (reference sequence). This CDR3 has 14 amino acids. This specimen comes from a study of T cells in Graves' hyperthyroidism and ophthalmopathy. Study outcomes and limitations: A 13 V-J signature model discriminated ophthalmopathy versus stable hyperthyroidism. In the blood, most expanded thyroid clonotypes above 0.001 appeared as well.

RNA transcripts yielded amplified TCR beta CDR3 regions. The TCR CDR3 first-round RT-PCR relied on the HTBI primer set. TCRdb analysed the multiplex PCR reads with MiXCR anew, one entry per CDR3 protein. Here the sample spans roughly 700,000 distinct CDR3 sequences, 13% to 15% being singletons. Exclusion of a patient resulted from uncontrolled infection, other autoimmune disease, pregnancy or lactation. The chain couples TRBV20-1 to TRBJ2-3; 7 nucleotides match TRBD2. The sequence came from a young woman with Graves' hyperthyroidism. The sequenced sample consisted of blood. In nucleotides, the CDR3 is TGCAGTTTCCGTGGGGGGGGTGGGACAGATACGCAGTATTTT. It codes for CSFRGGGGTDTQYF.